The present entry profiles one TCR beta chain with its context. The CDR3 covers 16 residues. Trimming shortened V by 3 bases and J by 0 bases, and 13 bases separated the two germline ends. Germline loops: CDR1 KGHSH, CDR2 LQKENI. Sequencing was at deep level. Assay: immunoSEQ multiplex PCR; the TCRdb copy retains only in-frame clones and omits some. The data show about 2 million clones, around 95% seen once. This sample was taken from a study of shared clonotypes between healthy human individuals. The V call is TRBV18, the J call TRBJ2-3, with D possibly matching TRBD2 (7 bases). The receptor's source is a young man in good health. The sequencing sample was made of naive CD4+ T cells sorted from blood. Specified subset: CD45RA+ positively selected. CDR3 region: CASSPGGGPSTDTQYF. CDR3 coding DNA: TGTGCCAGCTCACCGGGCGGGGGCCCTAGCACAGATACGCAGTATTTT.